What follows describes a single T cell receptor (beta chain). The entry originates in a study of blood T cell repertoires in COVID-19. Background on the study: The study drew acute and convalescent COVID-19 samples from the United States, Italy and Spain.

Some clones are missing from TCRdb's copy, which holds only in-frame ones; the method was immunoSEQ multiplex PCR. The sample includes some 260,000 clones, approximately 88% of them seen just once. This receptor was obtained from a woman aged 65 to 85 with COVID-19, enrolled during active disease. The source material was peripheral blood.

The CDR3 spells CASSEQGAYSGANVLTF. As DNA, the CDR3 is TGTGCCAGCAGTGAGCAGGGGGCTTACTCTGGGGCCAACGTCCTGACTTTC. V gene TRBV2 combines with J gene TRBJ2-6; 8 bases agree with TRBD1. CDR3 length equals 17 residues. Germline values: CDR1 SNHLY, CDR2 FYNNEI. The V segment lost 3 bases and the J segment 0 bases; nucleotides outside the gene matches: 4.